These 29 T cell receptor beta chains share one sample of origin, sequenced in a study of Graves' ophthalmopathy and Graves' hyperthyroidism. CDR3 regions of TCR beta were amplified from RNA transcripts. The first-round RT-PCR employed HTBI primers together with the Qiagen OneStep RT-PCR kit. A multiplex PCR was then performed as the second round. TCRdb redid the calling of the multiplex PCR reads with MiXCR, one entry per CDR3 protein. The table lists a few hundred thousand distinct CDR3 sequences, roughly 21% of them singletons. Material for sequencing was peripheral blood. The source of these receptors is a woman in her 50s with Graves' ophthalmopathy.

This clonotype was detected ten times or more. The chain combines TRBV7-2 with TRBJ2-3; D is undetermined. The CDR3 is made up of 16 amino acids. Germline CDR1 reads SGHTA; CDR2 reads FQGNSA. The V and J ends lost 1 base and 1 base respectively, with 12 bases between them. CDR3 residues: CASSLGWPLGTDTQYF. The CDR3 nucleotides are TGTGCCAGCAGCTTAGGATGGCCCTTGGGCACAGATACGCAGTATTTT.

The rearrangement links TRBV7-2 to TRBJ1-1, with a possible D match to TRBD1 (5 bases). V lost 2 bases and J 3 bases, leaving 10 bases between the germline ends. Germline CDR1 reads SGHTA; CDR2 reads FQGNSA. The CDR3 loop spans 14 amino acids. CDR3 sequence (DNA): TGTGCCAGCAGCTTATGGCAGGGCGACACTGAAGCTTTCTTT. Amino acids: CASSLWQGDTEAFF.

Ten or more counts support this clonotype. V gene TRBV27 combines with J gene TRBJ2-7, with D maybe TRBD2 (5 bases). Germline assignment: CDR1 MNHEY and CDR2 SMNVEV (reference sequence). V was pared by 4 bases and J by 5 bases, with 18 bases between. The CDR3 is made up of 15 amino acids. CDR3 in amino acids: CASSSARTVRDEQYF. CDR3 DNA: TGTGCCAGCAGTTCCGCACGGACCGTGAGGGACGAGCAGTACTTC.

The chain is built from TRBV19 and TRBJ2-4; perhaps D is TRBD1 or TRBD2 (5 bases each). The CDR3 has 16 amino acids. Deletions cut 5 bases from V and 3 bases from J, with 17 bases between. From germline, CDR1 is LNHDA and CDR2 SQIVND (reference sequence). CDR3 amino acids: CASSPAGFGGKNIQYF. The CDR3 DNA follows: TGTGCCAGTAGTCCGGCCGGCTTTGGGGGCAAAAACATTCAGTACTTC.

This clonotype was observed a handful of times. The genes are TRBV6-1 and TRBJ1-5, with 11 nucleotides matching TRBD1. Germline trimming cut 4 bases from V and 5 bases from J; bases unmatched to any gene: 1. The CDR3 is made up of 14 amino acids. The germline V gene encodes CDR1 MNHNS and CDR2 SASEGT. DNA of the CDR3: TGTGCCAGCAGTGGGACAGGGGGCGATCAGCCCCAGCATTTT. Translating gives CASSGTGGDQPQHF.

The genes are TRBV5-1 and TRBJ2-2, with D possibly being TRBD1 (7 bases). From germline, CDR1 is SGHRS and CDR2 YFSETQ. V gave up 4 bases and J gave up 2 bases, with 15 bases separating them. This CDR3 has 16 residues. CDR3 in amino acids: CASSVNRGGNTGELFF. The CDR3 coding sequence is TGCGCCAGCAGCGTGAACAGGGGAGGTAACACCGGGGAGCTGTTTTTT.

This clonotype was seen ten or more times. The chain is built from TRBV27 and TRBJ2-5; D unresolved. The CDR3 is made up of 15 amino acids. CDR1 and CDR2 from the germline V gene are MNHEY and SMNVEV (reference sequence). Deletions cut 4 bases from V and 5 bases from J, with 17 bases between. CDR3 protein: CASSSLSDPVETQYF. CDR3 nucleotides: TGTGCCAGCAGTTCGCTGTCGGACCCGGTTGAGACCCAGTACTTC.

This clonotype was observed at least ten times. V and J are TRBV30 and TRBJ1-1; D is perhaps TRBD1 (5 bases). V lost 2 bases to trimming and J lost 5 bases, with 6 bases between them. The CDR3 has 11 residues. The V gene's germline CDR1 is GTSNPN and CDR2 SVGIG (reference sequence). The CDR3 here is CAWSWGTEAFF. The DNA for the CDR3 is TGTGCCTGGAGTTGGGGGACTGAAGCTTTCTTT.

This clonotype was detected many times. V and J are TRBV20-1 and TRBJ2-7, with D perhaps matching TRBD2 (5 bases). The CDR3 length is 12 residues. Germline-derived CDR1 and CDR2 are DFQATT and SNEGSKA (reference sequence). Trimming took off 6 bases at V and 3 bases at J, with 12 bases between the two ends. This CDR3 reads CSAPDFNYEQYF. CDR3 coding DNA: TGCAGTGCCCCGGACTTCAACTACGAGCAGTACTTC.

This clonotype came up many times. This chain connects TRBV28 to TRBJ2-7, with TRBD1 identical over 7 bases. Germline V gene sequence: CDR1 MDHEN, CDR2 SYDVKM. V gave up 2 bases and J gave up 3 bases; unmatched junction bases: 1. The CDR3 has 13 residues. The CDR3 loop is CASSLNRGYEQYF. As DNA, the CDR3 is TGTGCCAGCAGTTTAAACAGGGGCTACGAGCAGTACTTC.

At least ten counts were recorded for this clonotype. The chain links TRBV20-1 to TRBJ2-5; 8 bases line up with TRBD2. J lost 0 bases, V lost 0 bases, and 3 bases had no gene match. The CDR3 sequence is 15 residues long. Germline values: CDR1 DFQATT, CDR2 SNEGSKA (reference sequence). This CDR3 reads CSARDPSGYQETQYF. DNA of the CDR3: TGCAGTGCTAGAGACCCTAGCGGGTACCAAGAGACCCAGTACTTC.

There are many counts of this clonotype. This rearrangement joins TRBV7-9 to TRBJ1-2; a possible D gene is TRBD1 (6 bases). V was clipped by 5 bases and J by 4 bases, with 17 bases between them. This CDR3 is built from 15 residues. The germline CDR1 and CDR2 sequences are SEHNR and FQNEAQ (reference sequence). The CDR3 bases are TGTGCCAGCAGCAACCGGACAGTTTCGAGCTATGGCTACACCTTC. Its translation: CASSNRTVSSYGYTF.

The V call is TRBV15, the J call TRBJ2-4, with D maybe TRBD1 (5 bases). The CDR3 is 14 amino acids. Germline V gene data show CDR1 as LNHNV and CDR2 as YYDKDF (reference sequence). Trimming stripped 0 bases from V and 9 bases from J, with 12 bases between. CDR3 sequence: CATSRDKGMVIQYF. CDR3 nucleotides: TGTGCCACCAGCAGAGATAAGGGGATGGTCATTCAGTACTTC.

The chain combines TRBV27 with TRBJ2-5; no clear D gene. V was trimmed by 6 bases and J by 1 base, leaving 9 bases between them. The CDR3 consists of 13 residues. CDR1 and CDR2 from the germline V gene are MNHEY and SMNVEV (reference sequence). CDR3 loop: CASSQYLQETQYF. The CDR3 DNA reads as TGTGCCAGCAGCCAATACCTCCAAGAGACCCAGTACTTC.

The table lists this clonotype with many counts. This chain connects TRBV6-5 to TRBJ1-1, with no clear D. The V gene lost 0 bases and the J gene lost 7 bases, with 9 bases spanning the gap. The germline gives CDR1 MNHEY, CDR2 SVGAGI. CDR3 length: 13 amino acids. CDR3 region: CASSYSSRGEAFF. The CDR3 DNA reads as TGTGCCAGCAGTTACTCATCCCGGGGTGAAGCTTTCTTT.

This clonotype was counted many times. V usage is TRBV19 and J usage is TRBJ2-2; the match to TRBD2 covers 11 bases. The V gene's germline CDR1 is LNHDA and CDR2 SQIVND (reference sequence). The CDR3 covers 14 residues. Trimming cost V 7 bases and J 4 bases; bases outside gene matches: 2. This CDR3 reads CASTGLAVTGELFF. CDR3 DNA: TGTGCCAGTACGGGACTAGCGGTCACCGGGGAGCTGTTTTTT.

At least ten counts were recorded for this clonotype. This chain joins TRBV11-2 and TRBJ2-7; no clear D. This CDR3 contains 13 residues. V lost 5 bases and J 5 bases, leaving 13 bases between the germline ends. CDR1 SGHAT and CDR2 FQNNGV come from the germline V gene. CDR3 bases: TGTGCCAGCAGCCGAATACTGAGCAACGAGCAGTACTTC. Protein: CASSRILSNEQYF.

Ten or more counts support this clonotype. The rearrangement uses TRBV27 and TRBJ2-7, with 8 bases aligning to TRBD2. The V gene end was trimmed by 4 bases and the J gene end by 3 bases; junction bases not matched to a gene: 8. The CDR3 runs to 15 residues. Germline V gene data show CDR1 as MNHEY and CDR2 as SMNVEV (reference sequence). CDR3 coding DNA: TGTGCCAGCAGTTCGCGGGGGGCCGATCTCTACGAGCAGTACTTC. Translating gives CASSSRGADLYEQYF.

This clonotype was observed many times. This chain joins TRBV20-1 and TRBJ1-1; 7 bases are shared with TRBD1. V lost 0 bases to trimming and J lost 7 bases; unmatched junction nucleotides: 5. The CDR3 runs 13 residues. Germline loops: CDR1 DFQATT, CDR2 SNEGSKA (reference sequence). Here the CDR3 DNA reads TGCAGTGCTAGAGAGCCTCAGGGGGGTGAAGCTTTCTTT. Translating gives CSAREPQGGEAFF.

This clonotype was counted at least ten times. The gene calls are TRBV20-1 and TRBJ1-1; 8 nucleotides match TRBD1. Germline lookup yields CDR1 DFQATT and CDR2 SNEGSKA (reference sequence). The length of the CDR3 is 14 residues. V lost 5 bases to trimming and J lost 7 bases; unmatched junction nucleotides: 12. CDR3 bases: TGCAGTGCTGCCGGGACAGGATGGGCCTTTGAAGCTTTCTTT. Its protein is CSAAGTGWAFEAFF.

This clonotype was seen many times. This chain joins TRBV5-1 and TRBJ2-6; no reliable D call. CDR1 is SGHRS and CDR2 is YFSETQ in the germline V gene. The CDR3 loop spans 17 amino acids. V was cut by 0 bases and J by 0 bases, with 10 bases left in between. CDR3 region: CASSLEALISGANVLTF. Here the CDR3 DNA reads TGCGCCAGCAGCTTGGAGGCTTTAATCTCTGGGGCCAACGTCCTGACTTTC.

This clonotype was observed at least ten times. The chain links TRBV28 to TRBJ1-1, with D possibly TRBD1 on 5 matching bases. This CDR3 is 13 amino acids long. V dropped 4 bases and J dropped 11 bases, with 17 bases sitting between them. The germline V gene has CDR1 MDHEN and CDR2 SYDVKM. CDR3 region: CASSYPSGRWAFF. The CDR3 region has the DNA TGTGCCAGCAGTTACCCCTCAGGGCGTTGGGCTTTCTTT. Combining the CDR3 with reference TRBV28 and TRBJ1-1 gives the whole variable domain DVKVTQSSRYLVKRTGEKVFLECVQDMDHENMFWYRQDPGLGLRLIYFSYDVKMKEKGDIPEGYSVSREKKERFSLILESASTNQTSMYLCASSYPSGRWAFFGQGTRLTVV.

This clonotype showed up many times. The chain carries TRBV19 and TRBJ1-5, with D possibly TRBD1 on 5 matching bases. This CDR3 is built from 15 residues. Germline V gene data show CDR1 as LNHDA and CDR2 as SQIVND (reference sequence). The germline V and J ends were trimmed by 3 bases and 9 bases, with 18 bases remaining between them. DNA of the CDR3: TGTGCCAGTAGTATCCAGGGTGCCGGCTGGGCGCCCCAGCATTTT. This encodes CASSIQGAGWAPQHF.

This clonotype was seen ten or more times. This rearrangement joins TRBV19 to TRBJ2-5, with D maybe TRBD1 (6 bases). The CDR3 covers 15 residues. Deletions cut 6 bases from V and 1 base from J, with 15 bases between. Germline CDR1 reads LNHDA; CDR2 reads SQIVND (reference sequence). The CDR3 nucleotides read TGTGCCAGTAGCCCCCCGGGACAATTCCAAGAGACCCAGTACTTC. Translating it yields CASSPPGQFQETQYF. The variable domain in full, with the rest retrieved from reference TRBV19 and TRBJ2-5, is DGGITQSPKYLFRKEGQNVTLSCEQNLNHDAMYWYRQDPGQGLRLIYYSQIVNDFQKGDIAEGYSVSREKKESFPLTVTSAQKNPTAFYLCASSPPGQFQETQYFGPGTRLLVL.

In this sample, this clonotype turned up many times. The chain is built from TRBV27 and TRBJ2-2; D not certain. V dropped 1 base and J dropped 5 bases, with 17 bases sitting between them. The V gene's germline CDR1 is MNHEY and CDR2 SMNVEV (reference sequence). This CDR3 contains 17 residues. The chain's CDR3 is CASSLFPPGPGTGELFF. The DNA for the CDR3 is TGTGCCAGCAGTTTATTCCCCCCTGGACCCGGGACCGGGGAGCTGTTTTTT.

The V call is TRBV5-1, the J call TRBJ2-5, with D unresolved. Deletions cut 1 base from V and 1 base from J, with 14 bases between. CDR3 length: 16 residues. Germline CDR1 SGHRS, CDR2 YFSETQ. For the CDR3, the DNA is TGCGCCAGCAGCTTGAGTCTGTCTATGGGCCAAGAGACCCAGTACTTC. Its protein product is CASSLSLSMGQETQYF.

This clonotype was recorded at least ten times. V and J are TRBV4-1 and TRBJ1-2; the match to TRBD1 covers 9 bases. Germline V gene sequence: CDR1 MGHRA, CDR2 YSYEKL. This CDR3 has 15 amino acids. The junction had 16 bases not matched to a gene; V was cut back by 3 bases and J by 14 bases. CDR3 in amino acids: CASSHPPGTGSVETF. CDR3 nucleotides: TGCGCCAGCAGCCACCCCCCCGGGACAGGGAGTGTGGAGACCTTC.

The sample holds a few counts of this clonotype. The genes are TRBV6-1 and TRBJ2-2; 7 bases are a match to TRBD1. This CDR3 comprises 14 residues. Germline-derived CDR1 and CDR2 are MNHNS and SASEGT. The ends lost 5 bases at V and 7 bases at J; junction bases unmatched: 7. The CDR3 DNA reads as TGTGCCAGCAGTACGACAGGGCGATTCGGGGAGCTGTTTTTT. Amino acid sequence: CASSTTGRFGELFF.

This clonotype has a count of ten or more. The chain joins TRBV4-1 to TRBJ2-5; 9 bases are a match to TRBD2. The V gene's germline CDR1 is MGHRA and CDR2 YSYEKL. J was trimmed by 7 bases and V by 4 bases; bases with no gene match: 16. This CDR3 contains 17 residues. CDR3 sequence: CASSRQTSGSTIWTQYF. In nucleotides, the CDR3 is TGCGCCAGCAGCCGCCAGACTAGCGGCTCCACGATATGGACCCAGTACTTC.